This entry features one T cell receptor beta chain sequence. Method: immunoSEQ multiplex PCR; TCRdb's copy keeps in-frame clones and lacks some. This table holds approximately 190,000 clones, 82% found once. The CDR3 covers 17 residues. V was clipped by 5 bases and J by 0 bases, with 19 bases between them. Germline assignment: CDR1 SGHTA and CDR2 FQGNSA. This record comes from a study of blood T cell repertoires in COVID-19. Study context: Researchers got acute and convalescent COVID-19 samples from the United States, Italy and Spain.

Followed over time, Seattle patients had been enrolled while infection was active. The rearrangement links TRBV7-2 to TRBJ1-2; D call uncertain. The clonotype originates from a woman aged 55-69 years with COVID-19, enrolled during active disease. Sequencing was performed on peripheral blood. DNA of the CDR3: TGTGCCAGCAGCGTTGCGGGGTGGGCTTATTCTAACTATGGCTACACCTTC. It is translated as CASSVAGWAYSNYGYTF.